The 30 T cell receptor beta chains listed next were all sequenced from one sample in a study of vaccination effects on CD4 cells after COVID-19. Before any sequencing was done, the ViraFEST assay used viral peptide pools to expand antigen-specific CD4+ T cells. CD4+ T cells were isolated after about eleven days of culture. In the vaccine recipients, nucleocapsid antibodies were negative and there was no prior SARS-CoV-2 infection. No cognate antigen is known for these TCRs. The protocol was immunoSEQ multiplex PCR, while the TCRdb copy is restricted to in-frame clones and leaves out a portion. The table lists 37,000 or so clones, under 70% of them singletons. The material was CD4+ T cells from PBMCs cultured with HCoV-OC43 spike peptides, obtained before COVID-19 vaccination. The subset is: HCoV-OC43 spike overlapping peptide pool stimulation. The receptors come from a human donor who received a COVID-19 vaccine.

The CDR3 protein is CASSIRGDQPQHF. In DNA, the CDR3 is TGTGCCAGTAGTATCCGAGGTGATCAGCCCCAGCATTTT. The chain recombines TRBV19 with TRBJ1-5; D unresolved. This CDR3 is built from 13 residues. Germline V gene sequence: CDR1 LNHDA, CDR2 SQIVND (reference sequence). Between the trimmed V and J ends, which lost 3 bases and 5 bases, there was a span of 8 bases. Variable domain in full (rest from reference TRBV19 and TRBJ1-5): DGGITQSPKYLFRKEGQNVTLSCEQNLNHDAMYWYRQDPGQGLRLIYYSQIVNDFQKGDIAEGYSVSREKKESFPLTVTSAQKNPTAFYLCASSIRGDQPQHFGDGTRLSIL.

The chain uses TRBV5-1 and TRBJ1-1; D is unresolved. Germline V gene lookup returns CDR1 SGHRS and CDR2 YFSETQ. V gave up 0 bases and J gave up 1 base, with 10 bases separating them. The CDR3 runs to 15 residues. The CDR3 DNA sequence: TGCGCCAGCAGCTTGGAAGGGTCAGGGAACACTGAAGCTTTCTTT. This encodes CASSLEGSGNTEAFF.

The chain joins TRBV19 to TRBJ2-7; tentatively, D is TRBD2 (6 bases). Germline V gene lookup returns CDR1 LNHDA and CDR2 SQIVND (reference sequence). The CDR3 has 15 amino acids. The V end was cut by 2 bases, the J end by 7 bases, with 18 bases between. The CDR3 region has the DNA TGTGCCAGTAGTATAAGTGACACCGGGAGAGGAGAGCAGTACTTC. It translates to CASSISDTGRGEQYF.

This CDR3 reads CASSAALLAGGFEQYF. CDR3 sequence (DNA): TGTGCCAGCAGCGCAGCCTTACTAGCGGGGGGTTTCGAGCAGTACTTC. This chain links TRBV11-2 with TRBJ2-7; TRBD2 agrees at 12 bases. The CDR3 covers 16 residues. Germline V gene lookup returns CDR1 SGHAT and CDR2 FQNNGV. The V segment lost 5 bases and the J segment 6 bases; nucleotides outside the gene matches: 11.

The V call is TRBV30, the J call TRBJ2-1; D remains ambiguous. Trimming took 3 bases from V and 7 from J, leaving 7 bases between them. Germline values: CDR1 GTSNPN, CDR2 SVGIG (reference sequence). The CDR3 has 11 amino acids. The CDR3 loop is CAWSRWNEQFF. CDR3 bases: TGTGCCTGGAGCAGATGGAATGAGCAGTTCTTC. Full variable domain (missing parts from reference TRBV30 and TRBJ2-1): SQTIHQWPATLVQPVGSPLSLECTVEGTSNPNLYWYRQAAGRGLQLLFYSVGIGQISSEVPQNLSASRPQDRQFILSSKKLLLSDSGFYLCAWSRWNEQFFGPGTRLTVL.

The V call is TRBV24-1, the J call TRBJ2-5, with TRBD1 matching 7 bases. This CDR3 has 14 residues. Trimming at V came to 5 bases and at J to 0 bases, leaving 2 bases not matched to a gene. CDR1 is KGHDR, CDR2 SFDVKD, per germline. CDR3 amino acids: CATSGTGDQETQYF. CDR3 nucleotides: TGTGCCACCAGTGGGACAGGAGACCAAGAGACCCAGTACTTC.

The V call is TRBV6-4, the J call TRBJ2-3, with D perhaps being TRBD1 or TRBD2 (5 bases each). The CDR3 has 14 amino acids. Deletions cut 8 bases from V and 2 bases from J, with 14 bases between. CDR1 and CDR2 from the germline V gene are MRHNA and SNTAGT. The CDR3 region has the DNA TGTGCCAGCGCCGCTGGGGGATCCACAGATACGCAGTATTTT. Translated, it gives CASAAGGSTDTQYF.

This clone showed up just a few times. The chain has TRBV3-1 (or the pseudogene TRBV3-2) and TRBJ1-1; possibly TRBD1 for D (5 bases). The V gene lost 2 bases and the J gene lost 8 bases, with 9 bases spanning the gap. The CDR3 spans 12 residues. Germline V gene sequence: CDR1 LGHDT, CDR2 YNNKEL (reference sequence). The DNA of the CDR3 is TGTGCCAGCAGCCAACTTCGACAGGAAGCTTTCTTT. Residues: CASSQLRQEAFF.

The J gene is TRBJ2-5, the V gene TRBV7-7, with 7 bases fitting TRBD2. CDR1 SSHAT and CDR2 FNYEAQ come from the germline V gene (reference sequence). The CDR3 extends over 13 amino acids. Trimming took 3 bases from V and 2 from J; bases not matched to a gene: 0. CDR3 in amino acids: CASSLRGQETQYF. The CDR3 DNA reads TGTGCCAGCAGCTTGCGGGGGCAAGAGACCCAGTACTTC.

The J gene is TRBJ2-2, the V gene TRBV6-5; tentatively, D is TRBD1 (6 bases). CDR3 length: 15 amino acids. Between the trimmed V and J ends, which lost 2 bases and 4 bases, there was a span of 11 bases. Germline values: CDR1 MNHEY, CDR2 SVGAGI. The CDR3 nucleotides read TGTGCCAGCAGTTACGGTACAGGGATCACCGGGGAGCTGTTTTTT. This sequence encodes CASSYGTGITGELFF.

V gene TRBV5-6 combines with J gene TRBJ1-1; 10 nucleotides line up with TRBD1. The CDR3 runs to 15 residues. The V gene end was trimmed by 9 bases and the J gene end by 4 bases; junction bases not matched to a gene: 12. Germline V CDR1 and CDR2: SGHDT, YYEEEE. The CDR3 protein is CATKTGGVRSTEAFF. DNA of the CDR3: TGTGCCACTAAGACAGGGGGCGTAAGGAGCACTGAAGCTTTCTTT.

The rearrangement links TRBV5-1 to TRBJ2-3; 15 bases are a match to TRBD2. CDR3 size: 15 residues. The ends lost 2 bases at V and 6 bases at J; junction bases unmatched: 1. The germline V gene has CDR1 SGHRS and CDR2 YFSETQ. The CDR3 DNA reads as TGCGCCAGCAGCTTCGGACTAGCGGGGGGGGATACGCAGTATTTT. It codes for CASSFGLAGGDTQYF.

This clone has a handful of counts. V and J are TRBV7-9 and TRBJ1-1; D uncertain. Trimming removed 2 bases from V and 5 bases from J, with 12 bases in between. Germline-derived CDR1 and CDR2 are SEHNR and FQNEAQ (reference sequence). The CDR3 contains 14 residues. This CDR3 reads CASSLSGGVTEAFF. For the CDR3, the DNA is TGTGCCAGCAGCTTAAGTGGCGGGGTAACTGAAGCTTTCTTT.

This clone came up a few times. The V gene is TRBV19, the J gene TRBJ2-2, with TRBD1 as a possible D gene (5 bases). CDR3 length: 16 residues. Germline assignment: CDR1 LNHDA and CDR2 SQIVND (reference sequence). The germline V and J ends were trimmed by 5 bases and 1 base, with 14 bases remaining between them. CDR3 in amino acids: CASSLGARRNTGELFF. CDR3 coding DNA: TGTGCCAGTAGTCTAGGGGCCCGCCGGAACACCGGGGAGCTGTTTTTT. Supplemented by reference TRBV19 and TRBJ2-2, the full variable domain reads DGGITQSPKYLFRKEGQNVTLSCEQNLNHDAMYWYRQDPGQGLRLIYYSQIVNDFQKGDIAEGYSVSREKKESFPLTVTSAQKNPTAFYLCASSLGARRNTGELFFGEGSRLTVL.

This clone has only one observation. V usage is TRBV15 and J usage is TRBJ1-1; D is perhaps TRBD1 (5 bases). The CDR3 extends over 15 amino acids. V was pared by 1 base and J by 1 base, with 10 bases between. CDR1 LNHNV and CDR2 YYDKDF come from the germline V gene (reference sequence). CDR3 in DNA: TGTGCCACCAGCAGAGGATCGACAGAGAACACTGAAGCTTTCTTT. Translation gives CATSRGSTENTEAFF.

CDR3 region: CASSYSRAMNTEAFF. The CDR3 DNA reads TGTGCCAGCAGTTACTCGAGGGCCATGAACACTGAAGCTTTCTTT. V gene TRBV6-5 combines with J gene TRBJ1-1, with no clear D. The CDR3 length is 15 residues. CDR1 is MNHEY and CDR2 is SVGAGI in the germline V gene. Deletions cut 0 bases from V and 0 bases from J, with 8 bases between.

The J gene is TRBJ1-2, the V gene TRBV29-1, with D possibly being TRBD1 (5 bases). CDR3 length: 14 amino acids. CDR1 and CDR2 (germline): SQVTM, ANQGSEA. Between the trimmed V and J ends, which lost 1 base and 0 bases, there was a span of 9 bases. This CDR3 is CSVEGDPANYGYTF. Written as DNA, the CDR3 is TGCAGCGTTGAAGGGGACCCAGCTAACTATGGCTACACCTTC.

This clone was seen more than once but under ten times. V and J are TRBV7-9 and TRBJ2-3; 8 positions match TRBD1. The CDR3 spans 14 residues. V lost 8 bases, J lost 4 bases, and 8 bases stayed unmatched. Germline V lookup: CDR1 SEHNR, CDR2 FQNEAQ (reference sequence). The CDR3 sequence: CASRPRGPADTQYF. The CDR3 bases are TGTGCCAGCCGACCCAGGGGGCCCGCAGATACGCAGTATTTT. Full variable domain (remainder filled in from reference TRBV7-9 and TRBJ2-3): DTGVSQNPRHKITKRGQNVTFRCDPISEHNRLYWYRQTLGQGPEFLTYFQNEAQLEKSRLLSDRFSAERPKGSFSTLEIQRTEQGDSAMYLCASRPRGPADTQYFGPGTRLTVL.

This chain uses TRBV9 with TRBJ1-1; D remains unclear. The germline CDR1 and CDR2 sequences are SGDLS and YYNGEE. The length of the CDR3 is 14 residues. Trimming removed 0 bases from V and 1 base from J, with 7 bases in between. CDR3 DNA: TGTGCCAGCAGCGTAGGAAGCCCGAACACTGAAGCTTTCTTT. Residues: CASSVGSPNTEAFF.

The chain employs TRBV11-3 and TRBJ2-3, with D perhaps assigned TRBD1 or TRBD2 (5 bases each). CDR3 length equals 16 residues. Germline CDR1 and CDR2: SGHNT and YENEEA. The V end was cut by 4 bases, the J end by 2 bases, with 16 bases between. The CDR3 DNA reads as TGTGCCAGCAGCTCGCGATGGGGGAATTCCACAGATACGCAGTATTTT. Translated: CASSSRWGNSTDTQYF.

V gene TRBV7-8 combines with J gene TRBJ2-2; possibly TRBD1 or TRBD2 for D (5 bases each). Germline CDR1 and CDR2: SGHVS and FQNEAQ. The CDR3 spans 14 residues. V was cut by 4 bases and J by 7 bases, with 13 bases left in between. The CDR3 bases are TGTGCCAGCAGCTCCCGGGGCAAAAACGGGGAGCTGTTTTTT. It yields the protein CASSSRGKNGELFF.

The rearrangement joins TRBV5-4 to TRBJ2-1; 10 bases map to TRBD2. V lost 4 bases, J lost 6 bases, and 10 bases stayed unmatched. CDR3 length: 16 amino acids. Germline lookup yields CDR1 SGHNT and CDR2 YYREEE (reference sequence). Written as DNA, the CDR3 is TGTGCCAGCAGCCTTAAAACTAGCGGGACGGCCAATGAGCAGTTCTTC. Amino acid sequence: CASSLKTSGTANEQFF.

This chain links TRBV27 with TRBJ2-3; 8 bases agree with TRBD2. J gave up 4 bases and V 1 base, and 7 bases lay outside the gene matches. There are 16 residues in the CDR3. Germline V gene data show CDR1 as MNHEY and CDR2 as SMNVEV (reference sequence). CDR3 nucleotide sequence: TGTGCCAGCAGTTTATACCCCATCGGGGGGGCAGATACGCAGTATTTT. This encodes CASSLYPIGGADTQYF.

This chain links TRBV2 with TRBJ2-2; D unresolved. From germline, CDR1 is SNHLY and CDR2 FYNNEI. CDR3 length equals 15 residues. V lost 7 bases and J lost 1, with 13 bases in between. The CDR3 here is CASKTDKKNTGELFF. DNA of the CDR3: TGTGCCAGCAAGACGGATAAGAAGAACACCGGGGAGCTGTTTTTT.

The rearrangement uses TRBV6-4 and TRBJ1-1; D is uncertain. The CDR3 length is 14 residues. V was clipped by 0 bases and J by 1 base, with 6 bases between them. Germline assignment: CDR1 MRHNA and CDR2 SNTAGT. The chain's CDR3 is CASSDSDRNTEAFF. CDR3 nucleotide sequence: TGTGCCAGCAGTGACTCAGATCGGAACACTGAAGCTTTCTTT.

V is TRBV2 and J is TRBJ1-5; TRBD1 is a possible D gene (5 bases). Germline V gives CDR1 SNHLY, CDR2 FYNNEI. The CDR3 runs to 14 residues. V lost 6 bases to trimming and J lost 7 bases, with 16 bases between them. The CDR3 DNA reads TGTGCCAGCAGAACCGGGACCGGGAGCCAGCCCCAGCATTTT. The encoded protein is CASRTGTGSQPQHF.

J is TRBJ2-5 and V is TRBV27; 10 bases agree with TRBD2. The CDR3 runs 17 residues. The trim removed 0 bases at V and 1 base at J, leaving 5 bases unmatched. Germline loops: CDR1 MNHEY, CDR2 SMNVEV (reference sequence). CDR3 sequence: CASSLSRSGGGQETQYF. The CDR3 bases are TGTGCCAGCAGTTTATCGAGAAGCGGGGGGGGCCAAGAGACCCAGTACTTC.

The chain has TRBV11-1 and TRBJ2-1; 9 nucleotides match TRBD1. Trimming took 5 bases from V and 0 from J; bases not matched to a gene: 2. This CDR3 region has 15 residues. Germline CDR1 and CDR2: SGHAT and FQDESV (reference sequence). CDR3 sequence reads: CASSPTGGSYNEQFF. The CDR3 DNA sequence: TGTGCCAGCAGCCCGACAGGGGGCTCCTACAATGAGCAGTTCTTC.

A single count supports this clone. V gene TRBV10-3 combines with J gene TRBJ2-2, with 7 bases aligning to TRBD1. After removal of 6 bases from V and 5 bases from J, the junction contained 9 bases not matched to a gene. CDR3 length: 15 residues. Germline-derived CDR1 and CDR2 are ENHRY and SYGVKD. The CDR3 region has the DNA TGTGCCATCAGCCAGGGACAGCTATGGACCGGGGAGCTGTTTTTT. It specifies CAISQGQLWTGELFF.

This chain joins TRBV11-2 and TRBJ1-6; 8 bases map to TRBD1. The germline V gene encodes CDR1 SGHAT and CDR2 FQNNGV. This CDR3 spans 15 amino acids. Trimming cost V 2 bases and J 7 bases; bases outside gene matches: 4. CDR3 sequence reads: CASSLRTGPNSPLHF. CDR3 DNA sequence: TGTGCCAGCAGCTTACGGACAGGGCCCAATTCACCCCTCCACTTT.